These 18 T cell receptor beta chains were all obtained from the same sample, sequenced in a study of HIV-infected children after antiretroviral therapy interruption. The TCR library was built from RNA with a 3' RACE protocol and unique molecular identifiers. One entry per CDR3 protein, called by TCRdb with MiXCR from the 3' RACE reads. The sample has more than 12,000 distinct CDR3 sequences, about 3.4% seen once. The sample's treatment: PENTA 11 planned treatment interruption arm or continuous ART arm. Material: CD45RO+ CD8+ T cells from PBMCs, pooled from several time points, obtained from a donor given antiretroviral therapy, either interrupted or continuous. This sample's subset: memory CD8+ CD45RO+ CD45RA- T cells. Source of these receptors: a pool of human donors with HIV.

This clonotype has ten or more counts. The CDR3 DNA is TGTGCCAGCAGTGAAGCCCCCGAGCAGTACTTC. This translates into CASSEAPEQYF. The chain joins TRBV6-1 to TRBJ2-7; D gene ambiguous. V shed 0 bases and J shed 6 bases, with 3 bases lying between them. The CDR3 is made up of 11 amino acids. Germline-derived CDR1 and CDR2 are MNHNS and SASEGT.

Ten or more counts support this clonotype. J is TRBJ1-5 and V is TRBV10-3; D is unresolved. The CDR3 has 14 residues. Germline V CDR1 and CDR2: ENHRY, SYGVKD. The V and J ends lost 2 bases and 5 bases respectively, with 10 bases between them. The CDR3 loop is CAISEDGKYQPQHF. The CDR3 bases are TGTGCCATCAGTGAGGATGGGAAGTATCAGCCCCAGCATTTT.

This chain connects TRBV5-4 to TRBJ1-6; TRBD1 might be the D (5 bases). Trimming cost V 4 bases and J 8 bases, with 10 bases left between them. The CDR3 consists of 13 residues. Germline values: CDR1 SGHNT, CDR2 YYREEE (reference sequence). In nucleotides, the CDR3 is TGTGCCAGCAGCATGGGAGGGGATTCACCCCTCCACTTT. It is translated as CASSMGGDSPLHF.

The rearrangement uses TRBV4-1 and TRBJ2-1; D gene unclear. Germline CDR1 MGHRA, CDR2 YSYEKL. The CDR3 runs to 13 residues. V was pared by 1 base and J by 4 bases, with 5 bases between. CDR3 residues: CASSQAEYNEQFF. Here the CDR3 DNA reads TGCGCCAGCAGCCAAGCCGAGTACAATGAGCAGTTCTTC.

This clonotype is medium-sized. The genes are TRBV7-3 and TRBJ2-1; 7 bases align to TRBD2. The V gene's germline CDR1 is SGHTA and CDR2 FQGTGA. The CDR3 totals 15 residues. V shed 2 bases, J shed 4 bases, and the junction held 5 bases outside the gene matches. The CDR3 DNA follows: TGTGCCAGCAGCTTAGCGGGGGACTTGTACAATGAGCAGTTCTTC. Translated, it gives CASSLAGDLYNEQFF.

This clonotype was counted at least ten times. The chain uses TRBV24-1 and TRBJ2-2; 7 bases align to TRBD1. V shed 7 bases, J shed 1 base, and the junction held 11 bases outside the gene matches. CDR1 is KGHDR, CDR2 SFDVKD, per germline. This CDR3 has 17 amino acids. CDR3 in amino acids: CATSDKTGTVNTGELFF. DNA for the CDR3: TGTGCCACCAGCGACAAAACCGGGACAGTGAACACCGGGGAGCTGTTTTTT.

This clonotype was recorded at least ten times. This chain connects TRBV5-1 to TRBJ2-1; TRBD2 aligns across 7 bases. V was clipped by 1 base and J by 3 bases; unmatched bases: 7. This CDR3 comprises 16 residues. Per germline, CDR1 SGHRS and CDR2 YFSETQ. In nucleotides, the CDR3 is TGCGCCAGCAGCTTGTTTCGGGGGGACCTCTACAATGAGCAGTTCTTC. Encoded protein: CASSLFRGDLYNEQFF.

There are many counts of this clonotype. The genes are TRBV20-1 and TRBJ2-7; D is perhaps TRBD2 (5 bases). CDR3 length: 14 residues. Germline lookup yields CDR1 DFQATT and CDR2 SNEGSKA (reference sequence). The ends were cut back, 1 base at V and 7 bases at J, with 17 bases in the middle. The CDR3 reads CSARGWGDFGEQYF. The CDR3 region has the DNA TGCAGTGCTAGAGGTTGGGGAGATTTTGGAGAGCAGTACTTC.

This clonotype was recorded many times. The chain employs TRBV29-1 and TRBJ1-2, with 9 nucleotides matching TRBD1. CDR1 is SQVTM and CDR2 is ANQGSEA in the germline V gene. With V trimmed by 2 bases and J by 5 bases, 9 bases remained unmatched. This CDR3 is built from 15 residues. The CDR3 coding sequence is TGCAGCGTTGAACCGGGACAGGGACACCTTTATGGCTACACCTTC. It translates to CSVEPGQGHLYGYTF.

This clonotype was recorded many times. The rearrangement links TRBV12-3 or TRBV12-4 to TRBJ2-1, with D perhaps TRBD2 (5 bases). V lost 6 bases and J 4 bases, leaving 16 bases between the germline ends. This CDR3 spans 15 amino acids. CDR3 region: CASSPHISGYNEQFF. CDR3 DNA sequence: TGTGCCAGCAGCCCGCATATTTCGGGATACAATGAGCAGTTCTTC.

The V call is TRBV7-3, the J call TRBJ1-5; D not resolved. There are 13 residues in the CDR3. V lost 2 bases to trimming and J lost 4 bases, with 6 bases between them. The germline V gene encodes CDR1 SGHTA and CDR2 FQGTGA. CDR3 sequence (DNA): TGTGCCAGCAGCTTAGGGGTAAATCAGCCCCAGCATTTT. Protein product: CASSLGVNQPQHF. The full variable domain, rest sourced from reference TRBV7-3 and TRBJ1-5, is GAGVSQTPSNKVTEKGKYVELRCDPISGHTALYWYRQSLGQGPEFLIYFQGTGAADDSGLPNDRFFAVRPEGSVSTLKIQRTERGDSAVYLCASSLGVNQPQHFGDGTRLSIL.

This clonotype came up many times. This chain joins TRBV11-2 and TRBJ2-7, with 11 bases matching TRBD2. The CDR3 has 14 amino acids. V shed 6 bases, J shed 7 bases, and the junction held 8 bases outside the gene matches. Per the germline V gene, CDR1 is SGHAT and CDR2 is FQNNGV. The CDR3, as DNA: TGTGCCAGCAGTTATAGCGGGGGGGCCAGGGAGCAGTACTTC. It translates to CASSYSGGAREQYF.

The sample holds a few counts of this clonotype. The chain combines TRBV14 with TRBJ1-6; D is unclear. V lost 2 bases and J lost 10, with 15 bases in between. This CDR3 is built from 15 residues. Germline CDR1 SGHDN, CDR2 FVKESK. Here the CDR3 reads CASSQSLELPSPLHF. The CDR3 region has the DNA TGTGCCAGCAGCCAAAGCCTAGAACTCCCGTCACCCCTCCACTTT.

This clonotype was counted ten times or more. The rearrangement uses TRBV20-1 and TRBJ2-7, with D perhaps TRBD1 (6 bases). With 7 bases removed from V and 0 bases from J, the gap between germline ends came to 13 bases. CDR1 and CDR2 from the germline V gene are DFQATT and SNEGSKA (reference sequence). The CDR3 contains 13 residues. The CDR3, as DNA: TGCAGTGTGAGACAGGATAGCTCCTACGAGCAGTACTTC. It is translated as CSVRQDSSYEQYF.

This clonotype has a handful of counts. The conserved phenylalanine or tryptophan normally closing the CDR3 is absent here, so this likely arose from a read error. Because the CDR3's place on the DNA is in doubt, the DNA is left out and the CDR3 is given as listed by TCRdb. The V and J genes are TRBV29-1 and TRBJ2-5. The CDR3 is 8 residues long, ends included. Germline values: CDR1 SQVTM, CDR2 ANQGSEA. CDR3 amino acids: CSPIAPLS.

The rearrangement joins TRBV10-1 to TRBJ2-7, with D uncertain. The CDR3 totals 13 residues. V was cut by 4 bases and J by 6 bases, with 13 bases left in between. Germline V lookup: CDR1 WNHNN, CDR2 SYGVQD (reference sequence). The CDR3 sequence is CASSVMTSGEQYF. The CDR3 nucleotides are TGCGCCAGCAGTGTAATGACATCGGGCGAGCAGTACTTC.

This clonotype has ten or more counts. The V call is TRBV6-1, the J call TRBJ2-7, with 8 bases identical to TRBD2. Trimming at V came to 0 bases and at J to 0 bases, leaving 1 base not matched to a gene. The CDR3 covers 15 residues. CDR1 is MNHNS, CDR2 SASEGT, per germline. CDR3: CASSEAGTSSYEQYF. The CDR3 DNA reads TGTGCCAGCAGTGAAGCCGGGACTAGCTCCTACGAGCAGTACTTC.

This clonotype has ten or more counts. The rearrangement uses TRBV20-1 and TRBJ2-5; tentatively, D is TRBD1 or TRBD2 (5 bases each). The CDR3 has 14 residues. CDR1 DFQATT and CDR2 SNEGSKA come from the germline V gene (reference sequence). V gave up 1 base and J gave up 5 bases, with 14 bases separating them. The DNA for the CDR3 is TGCAGTGCTAGAGTCCCCAGGGAGATCGAGACCCAGTACTTC. Protein product: CSARVPREIETQYF.